A single sample is the source of the 29 T cell receptor beta chains below, sequenced in a study of cytomegalovirus exposure and HLA in healthy donors. It was with 60 Vbeta and 13 Jbeta primers that the PCR ran. Repertoires were generated with immunoSEQ multiplex PCR, while TCRdb's copy carries only in-frame clones and drops some. The sample holds about 110,000 clones, around 75% seen once. The specimen was PBMCs. These receptors were collected from a young man in good health and CMV-seropositive.

The CDR3 is CASSPGQGFGKLFF. CDR3 bases: TGTGCCAGCAGCCCCGGACAGGGATTCGGAAAACTGTTTTTT. The chain is built from TRBV7-9 and TRBJ1-4; 8 positions match TRBD1. The V segment lost 5 bases and the J segment 10 bases; nucleotides outside the gene matches: 9. The length of the CDR3 is 14 residues. The germline V gene encodes CDR1 SEHNR and CDR2 FQNEAQ (reference sequence). Combining the CDR3 with reference TRBV7-9 and TRBJ1-4 gives the whole variable domain DTGVSQNPRHKITKRGQNVTFRCDPISEHNRLYWYRQTLGQGPEFLTYFQNEAQLEKSRLLSDRFSAERPKGSFSTLEIQRTEQGDSAMYLCASSPGQGFGKLFFGSGTQLSVL.

The chain couples TRBV7-2 to TRBJ1-6, with 7 nucleotides matching TRBD1. The CDR3 length is 15 residues. With 2 bases clipped from V and 5 bases from J, the junction kept 3 bases outside the gene matches. Germline CDR1 and CDR2: SGHTA and FQGNSA. The CDR3 is CASSLLGQNNSPLHF. The CDR3 DNA is TGTGCCAGCAGCTTACTGGGACAGAATAATTCACCCCTCCACTTT.

The chain employs TRBV5-1 and TRBJ2-3; 15 bases map to TRBD2. Trimming cost V 4 bases and J 0 bases; bases outside gene matches: 6. The CDR3 is 18 residues long. Germline CDR1 reads SGHRS; CDR2 reads YFSETQ. CDR3 loop: CASSGTSGGPLSTDTQYF. The CDR3 DNA reads as TGCGCCAGCAGCGGGACTAGCGGGGGGCCCTTAAGCACAGATACGCAGTATTTT.

The CDR3 nucleotides are TGTGCCAGCAGCGGCGACAGGGGGAGCGAGCAGTACTTC. Amino acid sequence: CASSGDRGSEQYF. The rearrangement links TRBV9 to TRBJ2-7; 9 bases agree with TRBD1. The germline gives CDR1 SGDLS, CDR2 YYNGEE. Trimming cost V 3 bases and J 6 bases; bases outside gene matches: 4. CDR3 length equals 13 residues.

CDR3 bases: TGTGCCAGCAGCTTAGGCAGAAGGGGGAATGAAAAACTGTTTTTT. Translated: CASSLGRRGNEKLFF. The rearrangement uses TRBV7-9 and TRBJ1-4; D might be TRBD1 (6 bases). Germline assignment: CDR1 SEHNR and CDR2 FQNEAQ (reference sequence). With 1 base removed from V and 5 bases from J, the gap between germline ends came to 11 bases. The CDR3 covers 15 residues. The full variable domain, its missing parts supplied by reference TRBV7-9 and TRBJ1-4, is DTGVSQNPRHKITKRGQNVTFRCDPISEHNRLYWYRQTLGQGPEFLTYFQNEAQLEKSRLLSDRFSAERPKGSFSTLEIQRTEQGDSAMYLCASSLGRRGNEKLFFGSGTQLSVL.

The chain employs TRBV25-1 and TRBJ2-3, with D possibly being TRBD2 (5 bases). The CDR3 spans 13 residues. The germline V gene encodes CDR1 MGHDK and CDR2 SYGVNS. Deletions cut 7 bases from V and 0 bases from J, with 8 bases between. CDR3 nucleotide sequence: TGTGCCAGCAAGGAGGTCAGCACAGATACGCAGTATTTT. Translated: CASKEVSTDTQYF.

This clone has just a few counts. The J gene is TRBJ2-5, the V gene TRBV19; no firm D call. The CDR3 loop spans 14 amino acids. From germline, CDR1 is LNHDA and CDR2 SQIVND (reference sequence). V lost 4 bases and J 0 bases, leaving 9 bases between the germline ends. CDR3 in DNA: TGTGCCAGTAGTAGGTACAGCCACCAAGAGACCCAGTACTTC. This gives the protein CASSRYSHQETQYF.

The chain links TRBV18 to TRBJ2-4; 10 bases are a match to TRBD1. The CDR3 is 15 residues long. Losses at the gene ends were 3 bases for V and 12 bases for J; bases not matched to a gene: 11. Germline CDR1 reads KGHSH; CDR2 reads LQKENI. CDR3 loop: CASSPSTGGSRSQYF. The CDR3 DNA follows: TGTGCCAGCTCACCCTCGACAGGGGGCTCACGCTCTCAGTACTTC.

This sequence joins TRBV5-5 and TRBJ1-1, with TRBD1 matching 7 bases. V lost 1 base to trimming and J lost 7 bases; unmatched junction nucleotides: 10. Germline CDR1 is SGHKS and CDR2 is YYEKEE (reference sequence). This CDR3 spans 15 amino acids. CDR3 protein: CASSLRGTAQGEAFF. Written as DNA, the CDR3 is TGTGCCAGCAGCTTGAGGGGGACAGCTCAAGGTGAAGCTTTCTTT.

The CDR3 region is CASSLRTSGGAGEQFF. Written as DNA, the CDR3 is TGCGCCAGCAGCTTACGGACTAGCGGGGGGGCCGGTGAGCAGTTCTTC. This sequence joins TRBV5-1 and TRBJ2-1, with TRBD2 matching 15 bases. V was clipped by 2 bases and J by 9 bases; unmatched bases: 6. The CDR3 totals 16 residues. Looked up from germline, CDR1 is SGHRS and CDR2 is YFSETQ.

V and J are TRBV13 and TRBJ2-3, with 7 bases aligning to TRBD2. This CDR3 spans 15 amino acids. V trimming: 4 bases; J trimming: 5 bases; junction bases outside the gene matches: 9. CDR1 is PRHDT, CDR2 FYEKMQ, per germline (reference sequence). In DNA, the CDR3 is TGTGCCAGCAGCTCCCGGGGGGTCGGGATAGATACGCAGTATTTT. Residues: CASSSRGVGIDTQYF.

The chain employs TRBV15 and TRBJ1-3; TRBD1 agrees at 7 bases. V trimming: 1 base; J trimming: 4 bases; junction bases outside the gene matches: 4. The germline gives CDR1 LNHNV, CDR2 YYDKDF (reference sequence). The CDR3 has 15 amino acids. The CDR3 spells CATSRGGQAGNTIYF. The CDR3 nucleotides are TGTGCCACCAGCAGAGGAGGACAGGCGGGAAACACCATATATTTT.

The V call is TRBV6-5, the J call TRBJ2-7; TRBD2 aligns across 8 bases. The CDR3 sequence is 14 residues long. Germline CDR1 is MNHEY and CDR2 is SVGAGI. V lost 7 bases and J lost 5; bases outside the gene matches: 10. This CDR3 reads CASTPPGTSDEQYF. CDR3 in DNA: TGTGCCAGCACCCCCCCAGGGACTAGTGACGAGCAGTACTTC.

This clone is medium-sized in the sample. This sequence joins TRBV7-9 and TRBJ2-3; D perhaps matches TRBD1 (6 bases). The CDR3 contains 15 residues. Trimming removed 1 base from V and 2 bases from J, with 10 bases in between. From germline, CDR1 is SEHNR and CDR2 FQNEAQ (reference sequence). CDR3: CASSLVTGTTDTQYF. In DNA, the CDR3 is TGTGCCAGCAGCTTAGTTACAGGGACCACAGATACGCAGTATTTT.

The rearrangement links TRBV14 to TRBJ1-1; no clear D gene. CDR3 size: 14 residues. The germline V and J ends were trimmed by 5 bases and 1 base, with 11 bases remaining between them. Germline V lookup: CDR1 SGHDN, CDR2 FVKESK. The CDR3 nucleotides are TGTGCCAGCAGCGTCGGGTTTAAGAACACTGAAGCTTTCTTT. Protein: CASSVGFKNTEAFF.

This clone was observed a handful of times. The chain couples TRBV29-1 to TRBJ1-1; tentatively, D is TRBD1 (5 bases). Germline V gives CDR1 SQVTM, CDR2 ANQGSEA. The V and J ends lost 6 bases and 1 base respectively, with 9 bases between them. This CDR3 contains 12 residues. DNA for the CDR3: TGCAGCGTGCCGACAGCGAACACTGAAGCTTTCTTT. Residues: CSVPTANTEAFF.

This chain connects TRBV5-4 to TRBJ2-5; 8 bases map to TRBD1. The J call is in doubt because the DNA end fits TRBJ2-7 better. Germline loops: CDR1 SGHNT, CDR2 YYREEE (reference sequence). The CDR3 totals 16 residues. The CDR3 sequence is CASSPDLTGGFHEQYF. The CDR3 DNA is TGTGCCAGCAGCCCGGATCTTACAGGGGGTTTTCACGAGCAGTACTTC.

The V and J genes are TRBV4-1 and TRBJ1-6; TRBD1 agrees at 7 bases. The CDR3 length is 16 residues. V trimming: 4 bases; J trimming: 6 bases; junction bases outside the gene matches: 9. Germline loops: CDR1 MGHRA, CDR2 YSYEKL. The chain's CDR3 is CASSRTTGFSNSPLHF. Here the CDR3 DNA reads TGCGCCAGCAGCCGGACGACAGGGTTCAGTAATTCACCCCTCCACTTT.

The chain combines TRBV2 with TRBJ1-1, with 9 positions matching TRBD1. CDR1 is SNHLY and CDR2 is FYNNEI in the germline V gene. Trimming at V came to 2 bases and at J to 5 bases, leaving 6 bases not matched to a gene. The CDR3 covers 15 residues. CDR3 in amino acids: CASSEFRQGVTEAFF. In nucleotides, the CDR3 is TGTGCCAGCAGTGAATTTCGACAGGGGGTAACTGAAGCTTTCTTT. Combining the CDR3 with reference TRBV2 and TRBJ1-1 gives the whole variable domain EPEVTQTPSHQVTQMGQEVILRCVPISNHLYFYWYRQILGQKVEFLVSFYNNEISEKSEIFDDQFSVERPDGSNFTLKIRSTKLEDSAMYFCASSEFRQGVTEAFFGQGTRLTVV.

This sequence joins TRBV2 and TRBJ2-7, with a weak D call TRBD1 (5 bases). Germline loops: CDR1 SNHLY, CDR2 FYNNEI. Trimming stripped 4 bases from V and 10 bases from J, with 8 bases between. The CDR3 covers 10 residues. CDR3 loop: CASSGGDQYF. The CDR3 DNA follows: TGTGCCAGCAGTGGGGGCGATCAGTACTTC.

The chain carries TRBV5-4 and TRBJ1-2; 8 bases agree with TRBD1. CDR3 size: 16 residues. The V gene's germline CDR1 is SGHNT and CDR2 YYREEE (reference sequence). After removal of 4 bases from V and 6 bases from J, the junction contained 14 bases not matched to a gene. The CDR3: CASSPEMSRTGHGYTF. CDR3 sequence (DNA): TGTGCCAGCAGCCCAGAGATGAGCAGGACAGGGCATGGCTACACCTTC.

The chain links TRBV5-8 to TRBJ2-1; 9 nucleotides line up with TRBD2. CDR3 length: 13 residues. Germline V lookup: CDR1 SGHTS, CDR2 YDEGEE. The trim removed 5 bases at V and 5 bases at J, leaving 2 bases unmatched. CDR3: CASRKRGDNEQFF. Here the CDR3 DNA reads TGTGCCAGCAGGAAGCGGGGGGACAATGAGCAGTTCTTC.

The table lists this clone with a few counts. The rearrangement links TRBV7-9 to TRBJ2-5; D gene uncertain. V shed 2 bases and J shed 1 base, with 5 bases lying between them. This CDR3 contains 13 residues. The germline V gene encodes CDR1 SEHNR and CDR2 FQNEAQ (reference sequence). The CDR3 loop is CASSLSGQETQYF. As DNA, the CDR3 is TGTGCCAGCAGCTTATCGGGCCAAGAGACCCAGTACTTC.

This chain joins TRBV10-3 and TRBJ2-3; the match to TRBD2 covers 10 bases. The CDR3 runs 14 residues. The V and J ends lost 6 bases and 4 bases, in that order; junction bases with no gene match: 4. The germline gives CDR1 ENHRY, CDR2 SYGVKD. CDR3 DNA sequence: TGTGCCATCAGCAGCGGGGGGGAGCCAGATACGCAGTATTTT. Amino acid sequence: CAISSGGEPDTQYF.

This chain links TRBV2 with TRBJ1-3; 9 bases map to TRBD1. This CDR3 is built from 15 residues. V shed 6 bases and J 2 bases; nucleotides not matched to a gene: 5. Germline values: CDR1 SNHLY, CDR2 FYNNEI. The CDR3 coding sequence is TGTGCCAGCAGGAACAGGGGGCAGACTGGAAACACCATATATTTT. Protein: CASRNRGQTGNTIYF.

J is TRBJ2-2 and V is TRBV25-1, with 9 bases identical to TRBD1. This CDR3 has 14 amino acids. V gave up 6 bases and J gave up 7 bases; unmatched junction bases: 6. CDR1 and CDR2 (germline): MGHDK, SYGVNS. The CDR3 nucleotides read TGTGCCAGCAGGAGGGACAGGGAGCACGGGGAGCTGTTTTTT. Translated, it gives CASRRDREHGELFF.

J is TRBJ2-7 and V is TRBV15, with 7 bases that match TRBD1. The CDR3 runs to 13 residues. Trimming cost V 1 base and J 11 bases; bases outside gene matches: 8. Germline CDR1 reads LNHNV; CDR2 reads YYDKDF (reference sequence). This CDR3 is CATSRGITGEKYF. The CDR3 DNA reads TGTGCCACCAGCAGAGGGATAACAGGGGAAAAGTACTTC. Looking up the rest from reference TRBV15 and TRBJ2-7 gives the full variable domain: DAMVIQNPRYQVTQFGKPVTLSCSQTLNHNVMYWYQQKSSQAPKLLFHYYDKDFNNEADTPDNFQSRRPNTSFCFLDIRSPGLGDTAMYLCATSRGITGEKYFGPGTRLTVT.

This chain links TRBV5-1 with TRBJ1-1; TRBD1 aligns across 10 bases. Germline V gives CDR1 SGHRS, CDR2 YFSETQ. Germline trimming cut 4 bases from V and 1 base from J; bases unmatched to any gene: 7. The CDR3 loop spans 16 amino acids. CDR3 coding DNA: TGCGCCAGCAGCCATCGACAGGGGGCCTGGAACACTGAAGCTTTCTTT. Amino acid sequence: CASSHRQGAWNTEAFF.

The chain has TRBV4-1 and TRBJ1-1; D possibly corresponds to TRBD1 (5 bases). V gave up 2 bases and J gave up 4 bases, with 17 bases separating them. Germline CDR1 MGHRA, CDR2 YSYEKL. The CDR3 spans 16 residues. Here the CDR3 reads CASSQTLRGVGTEAFF. The CDR3 region has the DNA TGCGCCAGCAGCCAAACCCTCCGGGGGGTAGGCACTGAAGCTTTCTTT.